The clone carrying this TCR beta chain was detected only once. The antigen remains unidentified. Produced via immunoSEQ multiplex PCR; TCRdb's table is partial and in-frame only. Altogether around 88,000 clones are present, roughly four fifths being singletons, with the ten largest covering 17%. Trimming stripped 4 bases from V and 3 bases from J, with 11 bases between. Germline assignment: CDR1 SGHRS and CDR2 YFSETQ. This CDR3 is built from 13 residues. The sample belongs to a study of graft-versus-host responses after intestinal transplantation. Overall study context: Anti-thymocyte globulin induction, then tacrolimus and steroids for around three years, went to all recipients. Study-wide points: Recipient marrow contained GvH clones, some of which appeared first in ileum or blood. Some patients had graft-donor T cell macrochimerism. In their allografts, the ratios of graft-versus-host to host-versus-graft T cell clones were high. Declining HvG levels early post-transplant were linked to peak circulating GvH clone levels.

The sample was unstimulated CD8+ T cells sorted from spleen or lymph node cells, taken before intestinal transplant. The V and J genes are TRBV5-1 and TRBJ2-7; D not resolved. The sequence derives from a human donor who received an intestinal transplant. CDR3 residues: CASSDGYIYEQYF. The CDR3 DNA is TGCGCCAGCAGCGATGGGTATATCTACGAGCAGTACTTC.